These 30 T cell receptor beta chains were all obtained from the same sample, sequenced in a study of blood T cells in healthy people across ages. A second PCR of 7 to 11 cycles used a sample-barcoded 5' primer and a J-beta primer mix. TCRdb independently ran MiXCR on the 5' RACE reads; one entry per CDR3 protein. The sample yields about 1.4 million distinct CDR3 sequences, roughly 64% seen once. The sequenced sample was blood. These receptors were collected from a man between 18 and 29 years old in good health.

The rearrangement uses TRBV7-9 and TRBJ2-1, with 10 bases aligning to TRBD1. Losses at the gene ends were 1 base for V and 4 bases for J; bases not matched to a gene: 7. The CDR3 runs to 17 residues. Per germline, CDR1 SEHNR and CDR2 FQNEAQ (reference sequence). The chain's CDR3 is CASSLGDRGGYYNEQFF. The CDR3 DNA reads TGTGCCAGCAGCTTAGGGGACAGGGGAGGCTATTACAATGAGCAGTTCTTC.

The CDR3 region is CASSRDRAGNEQYF. The CDR3 nucleotides read TGCGCCAGCAGCAGGGACCGAGCAGGAAATGAGCAGTACTTC. This sequence joins TRBV5-1 and TRBJ2-5, with D perhaps being TRBD1 or TRBD2 (5 bases each). V lost 4 bases, J lost 11 bases, and 21 bases lay in between. The CDR3 is made up of 14 amino acids. CDR1 is SGHRS, CDR2 YFSETQ, per germline.

The V call is TRBV12-3 or TRBV12-4, the J call TRBJ2-3; TRBD2 might be the D (5 bases). V was trimmed by 6 bases and J by 2 bases, leaving 15 bases between them. This CDR3 region has 15 residues. The CDR3 here is CASSWTGSLTDTQYF. The CDR3, as DNA: TGTGCCAGCAGCTGGACGGGGAGCCTCACAGATACGCAGTATTTT.

This clonotype came up many times. The chain is built from TRBV5-5 and TRBJ2-6; no definite D call. Between the trimmed V and J ends, which lost 1 base and 4 bases, there was a span of 9 bases. The CDR3 consists of 15 residues. CDR1 SGHKS and CDR2 YYEKEE come from the germline V gene (reference sequence). The CDR3 sequence is CASSLTGLGANVLTF. CDR3 in DNA: TGTGCCAGCAGCTTGACGGGTTTAGGGGCCAACGTCCTGACTTTC.

The V call is TRBV14, the J call TRBJ2-5, with D hard to call. Per germline, CDR1 SGHDN and CDR2 FVKESK. Trimming removed 1 base from V and 11 bases from J, with 14 bases in between. This CDR3 spans 13 amino acids. The CDR3 reads CASSQGRRSKQYF. As DNA, the CDR3 is TGTGCCAGCAGCCAAGGTCGTCGGAGCAAGCAGTACTTC.

The chain combines TRBV6-1 with TRBJ1-4; 9 nucleotides match TRBD1. V lost 2 bases, J lost 8 bases, and 18 bases stayed unmatched. Per the germline V gene, CDR1 is MNHNS and CDR2 is SASEGT. The CDR3 totals 19 residues. Written as DNA, the CDR3 is TGTGCCAGCAGTGAAAAGGGGGACAGGGCCATTGTAGGAAGCGAAAAACTGTTTTTT. Amino acid sequence: CASSEKGDRAIVGSEKLFF.

This clonotype was seen only a few times. The chain recombines TRBV12-3 or TRBV12-4 with TRBJ1-1; 9 bases match TRBD1. J gave up 9 bases and V 5 bases, and 4 bases lay outside the gene matches. This CDR3 is 12 amino acids long. DNA for the CDR3: TGTGCCAGCAGTCCTGGACAGGGGAAAGCTTTCTTT. Amino acid sequence: CASSPGQGKAFF.

The chain links TRBV5-6 to TRBJ1-1, with D maybe TRBD1 (6 bases). Germline V gene sequence: CDR1 SGHDT, CDR2 YYEEEE. V lost 0 bases and J lost 3, with 15 bases in between. This CDR3 contains 16 residues. CDR3 nucleotides: TGTGCCAGCAGCTTGGCCAGGGGTAGGGTGGACACTGAAGCTTTCTTT. It encodes CASSLARGRVDTEAFF. The complete variable domain, with remaining parts taken from reference TRBV5-6 and TRBJ1-1, reads DAGVTQSPTHLIKTRGQQVTLRCSPKSGHDTVSWYQQALGQGPQFIFQYYEEEERQRGNFPDRFSGHQFPNYSSELNVNALLLGDSALYLCASSLARGRVDTEAFFGQGTRLTVV.

The V call is TRBV20-1, the J call TRBJ2-1; 11 bases line up with TRBD2. CDR3 length: 15 amino acids. The V segment lost 4 bases and the J segment 4 bases; nucleotides outside the gene matches: 6. Germline V lookup: CDR1 DFQATT, CDR2 SNEGSKA (reference sequence). CDR3 region: CSATALAGDYNEQFF. Written as DNA, the CDR3 is TGCAGTGCTACGGCACTAGCGGGGGATTACAATGAGCAGTTCTTC.

The J gene is TRBJ1-6, the V gene TRBV25-1; D call uncertain. The CDR3 spans 10 residues. Germline V lookup: CDR1 MGHDK, CDR2 SYGVNS. V was cut by 8 bases and J by 10 bases, with 6 bases left in between. CDR3 sequence reads: CASLDSPLHF. For the CDR3, the DNA is TGTGCCAGCTTAGACTCACCCCTCCACTTT.

This CDR3 reads CASSFWQGLTFQETQYF. CDR3 nucleotides: TGTGCCAGCAGCTTTTGGCAGGGCCTCACCTTCCAAGAGACCCAGTACTTC. The V gene is TRBV7-9, the J gene TRBJ2-5; the D gene is possibly TRBD1 (5 bases). In germline, CDR1 is SEHNR, CDR2 FQNEAQ (reference sequence). Trimming pared 3 bases from V and 1 base from J, leaving 18 bases between. This CDR3 has 17 residues.

The genes are TRBV12-3 or TRBV12-4 and TRBJ1-5; 8 nucleotides match TRBD1. The trim removed 5 bases at V and 6 bases at J, leaving 12 bases unmatched. This CDR3 region has 16 residues. The CDR3 region is CASSSVLTGVSQPQHF. DNA of the CDR3: TGTGCCAGCAGTAGCGTGCTGACAGGGGTCTCTCAGCCCCAGCATTTT.

This clonotype appeared a single time. This rearrangement joins TRBV6-6 to TRBJ1-5; TRBD1 aligns across 10 bases. Germline CDR1 and CDR2: MNHNY and SVGAGI (reference sequence). V trimming: 8 bases; J trimming: 0 bases; junction bases outside the gene matches: 10. The CDR3 covers 17 residues. The CDR3 DNA reads as TGTGCCAGCCGGTCCCGGGACAGGGGAAGTAGCAATCAGCCCCAGCATTTT. Translated: CASRSRDRGSSNQPQHF.

The V gene is TRBV6-6, the J gene TRBJ1-5; tentatively, D is TRBD1 (6 bases). The CDR3 is made up of 14 amino acids. V lost 2 bases and J 6 bases, leaving 11 bases between the germline ends. Germline loops: CDR1 MNHNY, CDR2 SVGAGI (reference sequence). DNA for the CDR3: TGTGCCAGCAGTTACCTCCCAGGGGTTCAGCCCCAGCATTTT. Translation: CASSYLPGVQPQHF.

A few counts support this clonotype. V usage is TRBV10-3 and J usage is TRBJ1-5; possibly TRBD1 for D (5 bases). CDR3 length: 17 amino acids. Germline V gives CDR1 ENHRY, CDR2 SYGVKD. Trimming stripped 3 bases from V and 2 bases from J, with 17 bases between. CDR3 nucleotide sequence: TGTGCCATCAGTGAAAATGGCCTCTCGGGGGGCAATCAGCCCCAGCATTTT. Its translation is CAISENGLSGGNQPQHF.

The gene calls are TRBV20-1 and TRBJ1-5; D perhaps matches TRBD1 (5 bases). The V and J ends lost 1 base and 0 bases respectively, with 13 bases between them. This CDR3 has 16 amino acids. Germline V CDR1 and CDR2: DFQATT, SNEGSKA (reference sequence). This CDR3 is CSARGGGGYSNQPQHF. CDR3 coding DNA: TGCAGTGCTAGAGGTGGGGGGGGGTATAGCAATCAGCCCCAGCATTTT.

This clonotype has more than one count but fewer than ten. J is TRBJ2-7 and V is TRBV6-1; D is unresolved. The CDR3 loop spans 12 amino acids. Trimming took 10 bases from V and 3 from J, leaving 13 bases between them. Per the germline V gene, CDR1 is MNHNS and CDR2 is SASEGT. The DNA for the CDR3 is TGTGCCACAACTCCTTTATTCTACGAGCAGTACTTC. Translating gives CATTPLFYEQYF.

The gene calls are TRBV6-5 and TRBJ2-5, with D unresolved. V gave up 2 bases and J gave up 2 bases, with 15 bases separating them. The length of the CDR3 is 16 residues. The V gene's germline CDR1 is MNHEY and CDR2 SVGAGI. The CDR3 loop reads CASSYLGDHQQETQYF. The CDR3 DNA sequence: TGTGCCAGCAGTTACCTTGGGGATCATCAGCAAGAGACCCAGTACTTC.

A word on this clonotype: This may come from a read error, since a much larger clone is one base off. CDR3 coding DNA: TGTGCCGGCAGTGCCGGGACTAGCGGGGCCTACGAGCAGTACTTC. It codes for CAGSAGTSGAYEQYF. This chain joins TRBV6-4 and TRBJ2-5; 13 nucleotides line up with TRBD2. The J call may be faulty, since TRBJ2-7 better matches the DNA end. The CDR3 consists of 15 residues. The germline V gene encodes CDR1 MRHNA and CDR2 SNTAGT.

The V and J genes are TRBV20-1 and TRBJ2-7; 7 bases match TRBD1. The germline CDR1 and CDR2 sequences are DFQATT and SNEGSKA (reference sequence). This CDR3 has 12 residues. With V trimmed by 6 bases and J by 7 bases, 9 bases remained unmatched. DNA of the CDR3: TGCAGTGCGACCGACAGGGCATGGGAGCAGTACTTC. Protein: CSATDRAWEQYF.

The chain recombines TRBV27 with TRBJ2-4; D gene uncertain. The CDR3 covers 16 residues. The ends were cut back, 4 bases at V and 6 bases at J, with 19 bases in the middle. Germline CDR1 MNHEY, CDR2 SMNVEV (reference sequence). CDR3 amino acids: CASSSPRRGSGNIQYF. CDR3 sequence (DNA): TGTGCCAGCAGTTCTCCTAGACGAGGATCGGGAAACATTCAGTACTTC.

V is TRBV6-6 and J is TRBJ1-2, with D possibly TRBD1 on 5 matching bases. Germline CDR1 MNHNY, CDR2 SVGAGI (reference sequence). This CDR3 has 13 residues. The V end lost 7 bases, the J end lost 2 bases, and 11 bases lay between the germline ends. The CDR3 loop is CASTGLLNYGYTF. The CDR3 DNA is TGTGCCAGCACGGGACTGTTGAACTATGGCTACACCTTC.

The chain recombines TRBV7-2 with TRBJ2-7, with TRBD2 identical over 10 bases. Germline lookup yields CDR1 SGHTA and CDR2 FQGNSA. The ends lost 2 bases at V and 6 bases at J; junction bases unmatched: 4. The CDR3 totals 14 residues. CDR3 DNA sequence: TGTGCCAGCAGCTTATTAGCGGGAGGAGCCGAGCAGTACTTC. It encodes CASSLLAGGAEQYF.

In this sample, this clonotype turned up a few times. This chain uses TRBV4-1 with TRBJ2-6; 8 nucleotides align to TRBD1. After removal of 7 bases from V and 0 bases from J, the junction contained 11 bases not matched to a gene. Germline CDR1 MGHRA, CDR2 YSYEKL. This CDR3 has 18 residues. Here the CDR3 DNA reads TGCGCCAGCACTCCCGGACAGGGAGCAAGCTCTGGGGCCAACGTCCTGACTTTC. Amino acid sequence: CASTPGQGASSGANVLTF.

The rearrangement uses TRBV7-2 and TRBJ2-4; possible D gene TRBD1, 6 bases. V shed 4 bases and J shed 0 bases, with 19 bases lying between them. Germline lookup yields CDR1 SGHTA and CDR2 FQGNSA. This CDR3 has 18 residues. CDR3 amino acids: CASSSVDRQVIAKNIQYF. The CDR3 nucleotides are TGTGCCAGCAGCTCGGTGGATAGACAGGTTATAGCCAAAAACATTCAGTACTTC.

The rearrangement links TRBV29-1 to TRBJ2-3; 12 nucleotides agree with TRBD2. This CDR3 comprises 15 residues. Germline assignment: CDR1 SQVTM and CDR2 ANQGSEA. V lost 7 bases and J lost 0; bases outside the gene matches: 5. This CDR3 reads CSATSGRSSTDTQYF. The CDR3 region has the DNA TGCAGCGCGACTAGCGGGAGATCTAGCACAGATACGCAGTATTTT.

The rearrangement uses TRBV7-6 and TRBJ2-4; 9 bases fit TRBD2. This CDR3 spans 14 amino acids. Looked up from germline, CDR1 is SGHVS and CDR2 is FNYEAQ. Trimming cost V 0 bases and J 13 bases; bases outside gene matches: 7. This CDR3 reads CASSLASGRTEQYF. The CDR3 coding sequence is TGTGCCAGCAGCTTAGCCAGCGGGAGGACTGAGCAGTACTTC.

The chain carries TRBV6-2 or TRBV6-3 and TRBJ2-7; D may correspond to TRBD1 or TRBD2 (5 bases each). The V end was cut by 6 bases, the J end by 4 bases, with 19 bases between. Germline V CDR1 and CDR2: MNHEY, SVGEGT. The CDR3 totals 15 residues. The CDR3 region has the DNA TGTGCCAGCAGACTCAGGGAGTTTGGTATGTACGAGCAGTACTTC. Residues: CASRLREFGMYEQYF.

The CDR3 coding sequence is TGCAGCGTTGCCCCCAAGGGCTACGAGCAGTACTTC. Translated, it gives CSVAPKGYEQYF. This sequence joins TRBV29-1 and TRBJ2-7; D is undetermined. V lost 4 bases to trimming and J lost 3 bases, with 10 bases between them. The CDR3 length is 12 residues. Germline lookup yields CDR1 SQVTM and CDR2 ANQGSEA.

The rearrangement uses TRBV4-1 and TRBJ2-7, with D possibly TRBD2 on 7 matching bases. The V and J ends lost 0 bases and 6 bases respectively, with 15 bases between them. Germline CDR1 reads MGHRA; CDR2 reads YSYEKL. The CDR3 covers 15 residues. The CDR3 is CASSQDQWGGREQYF. The DNA of the CDR3 is TGCGCCAGCAGCCAAGATCAGTGGGGGGGCCGCGAGCAGTACTTC.